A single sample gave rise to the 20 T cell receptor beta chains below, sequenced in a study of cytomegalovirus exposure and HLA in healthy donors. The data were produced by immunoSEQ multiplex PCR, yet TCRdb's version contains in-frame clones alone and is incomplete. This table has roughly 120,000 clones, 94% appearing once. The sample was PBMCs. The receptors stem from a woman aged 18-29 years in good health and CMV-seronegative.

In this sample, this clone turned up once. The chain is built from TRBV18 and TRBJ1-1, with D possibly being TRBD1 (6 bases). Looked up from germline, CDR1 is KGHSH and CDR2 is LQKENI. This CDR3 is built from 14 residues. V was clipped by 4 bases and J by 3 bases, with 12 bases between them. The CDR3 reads CASSLRGKDTEAFF. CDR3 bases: TGTGCCAGCTCACTCAGGGGTAAGGACACTGAAGCTTTCTTT.

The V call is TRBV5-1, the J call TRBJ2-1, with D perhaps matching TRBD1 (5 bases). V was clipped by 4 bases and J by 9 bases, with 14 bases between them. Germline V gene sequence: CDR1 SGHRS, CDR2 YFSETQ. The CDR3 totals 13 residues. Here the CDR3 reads CASSPTPGLEQFF. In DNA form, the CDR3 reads TGCGCCAGCAGCCCCACTCCAGGGCTTGAGCAGTTCTTC.

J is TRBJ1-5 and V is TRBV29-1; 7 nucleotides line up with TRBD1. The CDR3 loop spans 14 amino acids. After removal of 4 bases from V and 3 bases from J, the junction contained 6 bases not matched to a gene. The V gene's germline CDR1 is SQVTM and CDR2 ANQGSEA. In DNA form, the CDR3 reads TGCAGCGTTGTCCAGGGGGGACCCAATCAGCCCCAGCATTTT. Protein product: CSVVQGGPNQPQHF.

The CDR3 spells CASSQDLFGREKLFF. The CDR3 DNA reads as TGTGCCAGCAGCCAAGATCTGTTTGGGAGGGAAAAACTGTTTTTT. The J gene is TRBJ1-4, the V gene TRBV4-2; D gene unclear. Trimming pared 0 bases from V and 8 bases from J, leaving 13 bases between. Germline values: CDR1 LGHNA, CDR2 YNFKEQ. There are 15 residues in the CDR3.

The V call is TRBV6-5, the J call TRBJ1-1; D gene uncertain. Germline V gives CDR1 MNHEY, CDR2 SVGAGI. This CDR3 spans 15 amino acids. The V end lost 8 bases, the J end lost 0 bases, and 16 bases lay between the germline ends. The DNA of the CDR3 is TGTGCCAGCGGGCTAAACTGGGCCCTGAACACTGAAGCTTTCTTT. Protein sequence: CASGLNWALNTEAFF.

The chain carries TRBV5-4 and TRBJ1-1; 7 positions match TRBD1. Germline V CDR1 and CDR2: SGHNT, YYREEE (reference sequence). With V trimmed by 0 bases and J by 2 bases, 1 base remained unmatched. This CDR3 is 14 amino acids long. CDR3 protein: CASSLDRGNTEAFF. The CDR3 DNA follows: TGTGCCAGCAGCTTGGACAGGGGAAACACTGAAGCTTTCTTT.

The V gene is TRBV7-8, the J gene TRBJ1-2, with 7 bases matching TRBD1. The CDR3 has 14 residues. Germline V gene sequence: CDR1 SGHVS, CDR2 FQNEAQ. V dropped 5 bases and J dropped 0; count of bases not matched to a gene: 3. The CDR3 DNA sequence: TGTGCCAGCAGCCCGGACAGGACTAACTATGGCTACACCTTC. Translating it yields CASSPDRTNYGYTF.

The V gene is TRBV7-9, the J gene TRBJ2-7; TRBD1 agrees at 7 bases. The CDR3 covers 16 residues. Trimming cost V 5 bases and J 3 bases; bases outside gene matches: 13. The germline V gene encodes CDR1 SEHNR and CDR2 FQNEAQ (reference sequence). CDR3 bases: TGTGCCAGCAGCCATGCCCCCGGGACAGCGGACTACGAGCAGTACTTC. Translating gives CASSHAPGTADYEQYF.

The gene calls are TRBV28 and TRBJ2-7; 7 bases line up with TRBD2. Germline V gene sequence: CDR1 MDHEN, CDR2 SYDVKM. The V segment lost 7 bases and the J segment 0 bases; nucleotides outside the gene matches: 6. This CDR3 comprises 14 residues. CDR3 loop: CASTLAEPSYEQYF. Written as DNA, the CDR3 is TGTGCCAGCACTCTAGCGGAGCCCTCCTACGAGCAGTACTTC. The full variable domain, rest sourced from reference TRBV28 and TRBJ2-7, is DVKVTQSSRYLVKRTGEKVFLECVQDMDHENMFWYRQDPGLGLRLIYFSYDVKMKEKGDIPEGYSVSREKKERFSLILESASTNQTSMYLCASTLAEPSYEQYFGPGTRLTVT.

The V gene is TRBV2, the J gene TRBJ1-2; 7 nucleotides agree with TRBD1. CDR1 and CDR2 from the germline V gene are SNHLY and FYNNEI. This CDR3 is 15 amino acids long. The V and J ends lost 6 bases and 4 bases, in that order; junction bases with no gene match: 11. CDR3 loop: CASSPNTGAGYGYTF. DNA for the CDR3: TGTGCCAGCAGCCCTAACACAGGGGCCGGCTATGGCTACACCTTC.

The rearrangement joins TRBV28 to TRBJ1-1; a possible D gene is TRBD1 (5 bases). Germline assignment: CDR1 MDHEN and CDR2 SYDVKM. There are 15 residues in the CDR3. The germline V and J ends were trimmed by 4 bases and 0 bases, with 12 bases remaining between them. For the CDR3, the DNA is TGTGCCAGCAGTTCCCCCGACAGAATGAACACTGAAGCTTTCTTT. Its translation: CASSSPDRMNTEAFF.

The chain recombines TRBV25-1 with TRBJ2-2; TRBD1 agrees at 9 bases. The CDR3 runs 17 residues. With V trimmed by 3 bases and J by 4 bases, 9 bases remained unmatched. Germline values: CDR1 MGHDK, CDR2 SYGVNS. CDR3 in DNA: TGTGCCAGCAGTGACGCCCCGGGACAGGGAAGCACCGGGGAGCTGTTTTTT. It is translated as CASSDAPGQGSTGELFF.

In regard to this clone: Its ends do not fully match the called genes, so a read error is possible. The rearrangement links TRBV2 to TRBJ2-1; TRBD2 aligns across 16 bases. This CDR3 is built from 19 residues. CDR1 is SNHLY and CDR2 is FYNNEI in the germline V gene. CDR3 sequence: CASRGTSGRALFSHNEQFF. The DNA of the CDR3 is TGTGCCAGCAGGGGGACTAGCGGGAGGGCCCTATTCTCCCACAATGAGCAGTTCTTC.

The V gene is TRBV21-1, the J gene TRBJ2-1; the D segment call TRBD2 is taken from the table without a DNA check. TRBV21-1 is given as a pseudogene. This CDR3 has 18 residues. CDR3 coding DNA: TGTGCCAGCAGCAACCGTGGCGAGCGGGAGAAGGAATACAATGAGCAGTTCTTC. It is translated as CASSNRGEREKEYNEQFF.

This CDR3 reads CAWSQGQTAKNIQYF. The DNA of the CDR3 is TGTGCCTGGAGTCAGGGACAAACGGCCAAAAACATTCAGTACTTC. The V gene is TRBV30, the J gene TRBJ2-4; TRBD1 might be the D (6 bases). The CDR3 extends over 15 amino acids. V was shortened by 2 bases and J by 1 base, with 12 bases between the two germline ends. Germline-derived CDR1 and CDR2 are GTSNPN and SVGIG (reference sequence).

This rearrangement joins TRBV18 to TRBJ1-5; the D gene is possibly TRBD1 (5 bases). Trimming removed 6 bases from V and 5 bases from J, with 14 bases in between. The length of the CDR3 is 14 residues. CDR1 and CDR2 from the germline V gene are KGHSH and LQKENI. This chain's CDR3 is CASSQGWGDQPQHF. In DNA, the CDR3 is TGTGCCAGCTCCCAGGGATGGGGGGATCAGCCCCAGCATTTT.

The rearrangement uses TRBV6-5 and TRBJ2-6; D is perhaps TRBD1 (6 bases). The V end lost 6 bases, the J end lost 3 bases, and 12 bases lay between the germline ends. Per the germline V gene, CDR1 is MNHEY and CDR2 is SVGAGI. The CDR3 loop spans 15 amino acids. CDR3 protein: CASRQTGIGANVLTF. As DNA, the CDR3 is TGTGCCAGCAGGCAAACAGGGATTGGGGCCAACGTCCTGACTTTC.

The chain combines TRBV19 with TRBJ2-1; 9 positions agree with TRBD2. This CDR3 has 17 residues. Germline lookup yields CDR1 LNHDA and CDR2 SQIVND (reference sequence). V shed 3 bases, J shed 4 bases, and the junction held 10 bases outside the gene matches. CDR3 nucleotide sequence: TGTGCCAGTAGTATTTATCTAGCGGGGTCTGATTACAATGAGCAGTTCTTC. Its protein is CASSIYLAGSDYNEQFF.

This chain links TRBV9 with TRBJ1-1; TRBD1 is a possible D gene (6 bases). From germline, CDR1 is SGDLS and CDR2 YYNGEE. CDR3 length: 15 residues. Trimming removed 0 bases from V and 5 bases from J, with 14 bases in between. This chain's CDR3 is CASSVERDNPTEAFF. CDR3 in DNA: TGTGCCAGCAGCGTAGAGAGGGACAACCCTACTGAAGCTTTCTTT.

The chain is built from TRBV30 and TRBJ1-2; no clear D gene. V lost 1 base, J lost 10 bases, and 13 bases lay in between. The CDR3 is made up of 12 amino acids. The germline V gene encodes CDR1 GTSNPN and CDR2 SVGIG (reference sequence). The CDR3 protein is CAWSAAGLFYTF. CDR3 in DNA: TGTGCCTGGAGTGCGGCAGGACTCTTCTACACCTTC.